This T cell receptor beta chain was recorded in a study of blood T cell repertoires in COVID-19 (dated by TCRdb to 2020 to 2022). For the wider study: Samples covering the acute and convalescent phases of COVID-19 were provided by collaborators in the United States, Italy and Spain. The material from the prospective study consisted of cDNA or gDNA derived from T cells, B-cell-depleted T cells, or PBMCs. Deeply sampled blood TCRbeta repertoires from subjects exposed to, actively infected with, or recovered from COVID-19 were included in the dataset. A freely available public database, intended as a resource for researchers studying the immune response to SARS-CoV-2, is where the repertoires were released. Samples came from the ongoing ImmuneRACE study (first 160 participants) plus 1,254 subjects from 6 global collaborators. A de-identified subject ID, COVID-19 status, age in years and sex were almost always included in the sample metadata. HLA class I and class II types, where available, came from metadata supplied by the sample provider rather than from assay-based typing. Findings and caveats that apply to the study as a whole: The quantity of clinical and demographic metadata differed by source and by participant and was supplied without curation.

The collaborating institutions used their own protocols to collect whole blood in K2EDTA tubes. For TCRbeta analysis, collaborators shipped samples in one of three forms: frozen whole blood, isolated PBMCs, or DNA extracted from either of those sample types. TCRbeta CDR3 regions were amplified from genomic DNA using the immunoSEQ Assay, a bias-controlled multiplex PCR. For the original study's pipeline: Within the assay, amplification of reference gene primers was used to estimate how many nucleated cells each sample contained. To quantify the absolute abundance of each unique TCRbeta CDR3 rearrangement, sequence reads were collapsed and filtered. For each sample, productive Simpson clonality was calculated as the square root of Simpson's diversity index across productive rearrangements. Held by TCRdb, this immuneACCESS table contains in-frame sequences only and omits some clones. Under half of the omission traces to an unresolved V gene where checked; the cause of the rest is unknown. The V and J calls and clone size come from that table; D and trimming were worked out from the DNA. Recorded for this sample are around 26,000 clones; more than 70% of them occurred a single time. The leading ten clones occupy approximately 2.5% of the sample.

Here V drops 4 bases and J drops 3 bases, and the junction holds 7 bases not matched to any gene. The CDR3 starts with the cysteine, ends with the phenylalanine, and has 14 residues. Just the 42-base CDR3 DNA is kept, in frame starting at base 1. The germline V gene specifies SGHRS as CDR1 and YFSETQ as CDR2. Details on this clone: What this receptor recognizes is not known. Nothing much larger sits one base from this clone, and base qualities are not available.

The chain is made from TRBV5-1 and TRBJ2-7; TRBD1 agrees with 7 junctional bases. This TCR was sampled from a human donor in a cohort sampled during active COVID-19. Sequenced sample: peripheral blood. In nucleotides, the sequence is TGCGCCAGCAGCCCAGGACAGGAATTCTACGAGCAGTACTTC. This gives the protein CASSPGQEFYEQYF.